A single sample gave rise to the 23 T cell receptor beta chains below, sequenced in a study of cytomegalovirus exposure and HLA in healthy donors. The assay was immunoSEQ multiplex PCR, and TCRdb's table has in-frame clones only and misses some. This table has tens of thousands of clones, around 94% appearing once. The material sequenced was PBMCs. These receptors were obtained from a young woman in good health and CMV-seropositive.

CDR3: CASNDETGASYNEQFF. The CDR3 nucleotides read TGTGCCAGCAACGATGAGACAGGGGCCTCCTACAATGAGCAGTTCTTC. The chain combines TRBV5-6 with TRBJ2-1; 8 bases agree with TRBD1. V was clipped by 6 bases and J by 0 bases; unmatched bases: 8. CDR3 length: 16 residues. The germline CDR1 and CDR2 sequences are SGHDT and YYEEEE.

V gene TRBV4-2 combines with J gene TRBJ2-6, with D perhaps TRBD2 (5 bases). Looked up from germline, CDR1 is LGHNA and CDR2 is YNFKEQ. The V and J ends lost 0 bases and 2 bases respectively, with 11 bases between them. The CDR3 spans 17 residues. As DNA, the CDR3 is TGTGCCAGCAGCCAAGATCGGTTGCGGGCTGGGGCCAACGTCCTGACTTTC. Translating gives CASSQDRLRAGANVLTF.

This clone has just one count. The chain joins TRBV7-9 to TRBJ1-1; 7 bases are a match to TRBD1. With 1 base clipped from V and 0 bases from J, the junction kept 2 bases outside the gene matches. The CDR3 length is 15 residues. Germline CDR1 SEHNR, CDR2 FQNEAQ (reference sequence). CDR3 residues: CASSLVQGVNTEAFF. The CDR3 nucleotides read TGTGCCAGCAGCTTAGTTCAGGGGGTGAACACTGAAGCTTTCTTT.

The chain employs TRBV13 and TRBJ2-7; 9 bases map to TRBD2. The length of the CDR3 is 17 residues. The V segment lost 0 bases and the J segment 0 bases; nucleotides outside the gene matches: 6. Per the germline V gene, CDR1 is PRHDT and CDR2 is FYEKMQ (reference sequence). In nucleotides, the CDR3 is TGTGCCAGCAGCTTAGGCTTGACTAGCGGAAGCTCCTACGAGCAGTACTTC. Protein: CASSLGLTSGSSYEQYF.

In DNA, the CDR3 is TGTGCCAGCAGCCGAATCCAGGACACTGAAGCTTTCTTT. The encoded protein is CASSRIQDTEAFF. The gene calls are TRBV6-5 and TRBJ1-1; no clear D gene. Trimming took 6 bases from V and 3 from J, leaving 11 bases between them. The CDR3 is made up of 13 amino acids. The germline V gene has CDR1 MNHEY and CDR2 SVGAGI.

The chain joins TRBV27 to TRBJ2-7; 14 nucleotides agree with TRBD2. The CDR3 is 17 amino acids. CDR1 is MNHEY, CDR2 SMNVEV, per germline (reference sequence). The J segment lost 5 bases and the V segment lost 3 bases, leaving 9 bases of the junction unmatched. CDR3 protein: CASSFDRPGLAGDEQYF. CDR3 DNA sequence: TGTGCCAGCAGTTTCGACAGACCGGGACTAGCGGGGGACGAGCAGTACTTC.

This chain uses TRBV7-8 with TRBJ1-5; 8 bases line up with TRBD1. This CDR3 spans 17 amino acids. The J segment lost 2 bases and the V segment lost 3 bases, leaving 9 bases of the junction unmatched. The germline V gene encodes CDR1 SGHVS and CDR2 FQNEAQ. The CDR3 DNA reads TGTGCCAGCAGCTTGACAGGGGCTAGCGGCGGCAATCAGCCCCAGCATTTT. The encoded protein is CASSLTGASGGNQPQHF.

The V gene is TRBV28, the J gene TRBJ2-1; TRBD1 might be the D (6 bases). Trimming took off 6 bases at V and 5 bases at J, with 17 bases between the two ends. The CDR3 sequence is 15 residues long. Germline CDR1 MDHEN, CDR2 SYDVKM. The CDR3 spells CASSLEFGTHNEQFF. The CDR3, as DNA: TGTGCCAGCAGCCTAGAGTTTGGGACACACAATGAGCAGTTCTTC.

V is TRBV2 and J is TRBJ2-1, with 7 bases identical to TRBD1. Germline lookup yields CDR1 SNHLY and CDR2 FYNNEI. The junction had 7 bases not matched to a gene; V was cut back by 3 bases and J by 5 bases. The CDR3 sequence is 15 residues long. CDR3 bases: TGTGCCAGCAGTGAGGGGACAGTGACCCACAATGAGCAGTTCTTC. Translated, it gives CASSEGTVTHNEQFF.

This chain joins TRBV4-1 and TRBJ2-7; D gene unclear. The CDR3 is 16 residues long. V shed 2 bases and J shed 0 bases, with 14 bases lying between them. Germline V gives CDR1 MGHRA, CDR2 YSYEKL. The CDR3 here is CASSQIGGEYSYEQYF. DNA of the CDR3: TGCGCCAGCAGCCAAATAGGCGGCGAATACTCCTACGAGCAGTACTTC.

The chain recombines TRBV11-2 with TRBJ2-1, with D tentatively TRBD2 (6 bases). The CDR3 is made up of 15 amino acids. V lost 5 bases, J lost 0 bases, and 11 bases lay in between. The germline V gene has CDR1 SGHAT and CDR2 FQNNGV. The CDR3 loop reads CASSPPGDSYNEQFF. The CDR3 region has the DNA TGTGCCAGCAGCCCACCGGGGGACTCCTACAATGAGCAGTTCTTC.

This clone is a singleton in its sample. The chain has TRBV5-5 and TRBJ2-7, with 9 positions matching TRBD1. Germline trimming cut 4 bases from V and 7 bases from J; bases unmatched to any gene: 9. Per germline, CDR1 SGHKS and CDR2 YYEKEE (reference sequence). This CDR3 comprises 14 residues. CDR3 loop: CASSTGTGSREQYF. The CDR3 DNA reads TGTGCCAGCAGCACCGGGACAGGGTCGAGGGAGCAGTACTTC.

J is TRBJ2-5 and V is TRBV5-1, with D maybe TRBD1 (6 bases). With 2 bases removed from V and 4 bases from J, the gap between germline ends came to 9 bases. This CDR3 is 13 amino acids long. Germline V gene data show CDR1 as SGHRS and CDR2 as YFSETQ. The CDR3 nucleotides read TGCGCCAGCAGCTTTGAGGGGGTAGAGACCCAGTACTTC. It encodes CASSFEGVETQYF. The whole variable domain, remainder taken from reference TRBV5-1 and TRBJ2-5, is KAGVTQTPRYLIKTRGQQVTLSCSPISGHRSVSWYQQTPGQGLQFLFEYFSETQRNKGNFPGRFSGRQFSNSRSEMNVSTLELGDSALYLCASSFEGVETQYFGPGTRLLVL.

The chain links TRBV5-1 to TRBJ1-4; no definite D call. The CDR3 is made up of 15 amino acids. Germline CDR1 is SGHRS and CDR2 is YFSETQ. Trimming took off 0 bases at V and 8 bases at J, with 14 bases between the two ends. CDR3: CASSLGPVGDEKLFF. CDR3 sequence (DNA): TGCGCCAGCAGCTTGGGCCCAGTCGGAGACGAAAAACTGTTTTTT.

V is TRBV4-2 and J is TRBJ1-2; D remains ambiguous. Germline V CDR1 and CDR2: LGHNA, YNFKEQ. The CDR3 spans 16 residues. Trimming took off 2 bases at V and 4 bases at J, with 17 bases between the two ends. This chain's CDR3 is CASSQTQRAEGYGYTF. CDR3 DNA sequence: TGTGCCAGCAGCCAAACCCAAAGGGCGGAGGGCTATGGCTACACCTTC.

This chain links TRBV9 with TRBJ2-1; 8 positions match TRBD2. This CDR3 comprises 15 residues. Germline V gene sequence: CDR1 SGDLS, CDR2 YYNGEE. Trimming at V came to 4 bases and at J to 15 bases, leaving 18 bases not matched to a gene. The CDR3 spells CASSPTPTQAGARFF. In DNA form, the CDR3 reads TGTGCCAGCAGCCCGACCCCAACTCAAGCGGGAGCAAGGTTCTTC.

The V gene is TRBV19, the J gene TRBJ1-1, with TRBD1 identical over 8 bases. The CDR3 sequence is 14 residues long. V dropped 5 bases and J dropped 1; count of bases not matched to a gene: 3. The V gene's germline CDR1 is LNHDA and CDR2 SQIVND (reference sequence). The CDR3 loop reads CASSPGQGNTEAFF. The CDR3 DNA is TGTGCCAGTAGTCCAGGACAGGGGAACACTGAAGCTTTCTTT.

J is TRBJ2-7 and V is TRBV6-1; 7 positions match TRBD1. V shed 5 bases, J shed 1 base, and the junction held 5 bases outside the gene matches. The CDR3 runs to 14 residues. CDR1 is MNHNS and CDR2 is SASEGT in the germline V gene. As DNA, the CDR3 is TGTGCCAGCAGTCGACAGGGTAATTCCTACGAGCAGTACTTC. It yields the protein CASSRQGNSYEQYF.

The chain couples TRBV20-1 to TRBJ2-7, with D possibly matching TRBD2 (6 bases). The CDR3 loop spans 11 amino acids. Germline CDR1 and CDR2: DFQATT and SNEGSKA (reference sequence). CDR3 sequence (DNA): TGCAGCCCCCTAGCGCGTCGCGAGCAGTACTTC. It yields the protein CSPLARREQYF.

The rearrangement links TRBV5-1 to TRBJ1-2; D might be TRBD1 (6 bases). The CDR3 is 14 residues long. Germline V gives CDR1 SGHRS, CDR2 YFSETQ. Trimming left V 4 bases short and J 2 bases short, with 12 bases between. DNA of the CDR3: TGCGCCAGCAGCCCCCCTCAGGGGAACTATGGCTACACCTTC. Translated: CASSPPQGNYGYTF.

This clone was observed a single time. The chain has TRBV6-1 and TRBJ1-4; D is unclear. Germline V lookup: CDR1 MNHNS, CDR2 SASEGT. This CDR3 is 13 amino acids long. Trimming shortened V by 6 bases and J by 8 bases, and 13 bases separated the two germline ends. CDR3 sequence (DNA): TGTGCCAGCAGGGAGGTGGAGGAAGAAAAACTGTTTTTT. Its translation: CASREVEEEKLFF.

V and J are TRBV2 and TRBJ2-2, with 9 bases that match TRBD1. Germline CDR1 SNHLY, CDR2 FYNNEI. The CDR3 is made up of 15 amino acids. V lost 6 bases and J lost 4; bases outside the gene matches: 6. CDR3 residues: CASREQGAVTGELFF. The CDR3, as DNA: TGTGCCAGCAGAGAACAGGGGGCGGTCACCGGGGAGCTGTTTTTT.

The chain links TRBV28 to TRBJ2-2, with D tentatively TRBD2 (5 bases). V shed 3 bases and J shed 5 bases, with 13 bases lying between them. Germline CDR1 MDHEN, CDR2 SYDVKM. The CDR3 loop spans 15 amino acids. In nucleotides, the CDR3 is TGTGCCAGCAGTTTGACGGAGCGAGGGACCGGGGAGCTGTTTTTT. Its protein is CASSLTERGTGELFF.